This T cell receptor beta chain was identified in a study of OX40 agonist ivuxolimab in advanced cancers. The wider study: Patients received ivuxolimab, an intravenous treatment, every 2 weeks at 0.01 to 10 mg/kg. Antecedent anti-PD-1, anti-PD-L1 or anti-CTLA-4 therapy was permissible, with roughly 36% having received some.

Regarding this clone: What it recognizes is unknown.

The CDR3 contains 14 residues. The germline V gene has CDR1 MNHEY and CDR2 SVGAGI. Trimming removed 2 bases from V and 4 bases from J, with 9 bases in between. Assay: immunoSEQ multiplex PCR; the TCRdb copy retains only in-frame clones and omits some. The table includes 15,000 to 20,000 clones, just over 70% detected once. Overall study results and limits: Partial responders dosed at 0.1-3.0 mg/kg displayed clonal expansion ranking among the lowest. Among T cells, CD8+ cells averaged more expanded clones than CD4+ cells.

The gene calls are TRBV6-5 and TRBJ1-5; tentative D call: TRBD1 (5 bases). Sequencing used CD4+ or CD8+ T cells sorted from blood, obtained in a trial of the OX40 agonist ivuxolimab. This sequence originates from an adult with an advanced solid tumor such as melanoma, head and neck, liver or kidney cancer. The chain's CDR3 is CASSYEGVNQPQHF. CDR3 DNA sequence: TGTGCCAGCAGTTACGAAGGGGTAAATCAGCCCCAGCATTTT.